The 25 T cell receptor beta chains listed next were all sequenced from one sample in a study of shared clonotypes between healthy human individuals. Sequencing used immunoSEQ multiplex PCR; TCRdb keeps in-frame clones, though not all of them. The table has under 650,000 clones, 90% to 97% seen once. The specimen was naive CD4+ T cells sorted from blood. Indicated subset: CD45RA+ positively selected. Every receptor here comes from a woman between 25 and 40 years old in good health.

The chain's CDR3 is CASTPGRTTSGYTF. The CDR3 nucleotides are TGTGCCAGCACCCCGGGACGGACTACGAGTGGCTACACCTTC. This chain links TRBV28 with TRBJ1-2; D is perhaps TRBD1 (5 bases). This CDR3 is 14 amino acids long. The germline V and J ends were trimmed by 7 bases and 7 bases, with 19 bases remaining between them. Germline V gene data show CDR1 as MDHEN and CDR2 as SYDVKM.

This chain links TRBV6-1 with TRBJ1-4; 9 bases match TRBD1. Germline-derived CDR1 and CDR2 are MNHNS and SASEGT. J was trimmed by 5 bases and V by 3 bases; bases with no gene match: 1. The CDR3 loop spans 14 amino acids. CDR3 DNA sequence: TGTGCCAGCAGTGATGGGACAGGGAATGAAAAACTGTTTTTT. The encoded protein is CASSDGTGNEKLFF.

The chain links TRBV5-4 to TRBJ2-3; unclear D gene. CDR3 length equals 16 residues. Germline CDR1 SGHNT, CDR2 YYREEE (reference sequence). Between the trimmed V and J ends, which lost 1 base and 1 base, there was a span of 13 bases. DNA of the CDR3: TGTGCCAGCAGCTTGCCCTCTGAGTACGGCACAGATACGCAGTATTTT. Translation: CASSLPSEYGTDTQYF. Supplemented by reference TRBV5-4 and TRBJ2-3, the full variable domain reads ETGVTQSPTHLIKTRGQQVTLRCSSQSGHNTVSWYQQALGQGPQFIFQYYREEENGRGNFPPRFSGLQFPNYSSELNVNALELDDSALYLCASSLPSEYGTDTQYFGPGTRLTVL.

The DNA of the CDR3 is TGCGCCAGCAGCTTGTTATTGGAGTCTAGCACAGATACGCAGTATTTT. Its protein is CASSLLLESSTDTQYF. V gene TRBV5-1 combines with J gene TRBJ2-3; no firm D call. Germline CDR1 is SGHRS and CDR2 is YFSETQ. CDR3 length equals 16 residues. V dropped 1 base and J dropped 0 bases, with 12 bases sitting between them.

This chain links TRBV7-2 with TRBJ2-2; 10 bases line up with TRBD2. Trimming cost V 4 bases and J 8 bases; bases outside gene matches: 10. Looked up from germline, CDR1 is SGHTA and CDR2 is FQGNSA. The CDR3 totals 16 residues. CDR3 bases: TGTGCCAGCAGCTCGCCGGCTAGCGGGAGTACTGGGGAGCTGTTTTTT. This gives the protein CASSSPASGSTGELFF.

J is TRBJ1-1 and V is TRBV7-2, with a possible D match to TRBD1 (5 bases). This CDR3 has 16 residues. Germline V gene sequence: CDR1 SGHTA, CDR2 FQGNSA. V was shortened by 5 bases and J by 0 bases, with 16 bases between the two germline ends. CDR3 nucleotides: TGTGCCAGCAGCGCCTCCGGGACGCTCATGAACACTGAAGCTTTCTTT. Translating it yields CASSASGTLMNTEAFF.

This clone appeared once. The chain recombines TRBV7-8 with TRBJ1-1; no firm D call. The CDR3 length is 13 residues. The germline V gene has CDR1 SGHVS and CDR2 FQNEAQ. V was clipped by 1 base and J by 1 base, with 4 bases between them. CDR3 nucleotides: TGTGCCAGCAGCTTAGGACAGAACACTGAAGCTTTCTTT. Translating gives CASSLGQNTEAFF.

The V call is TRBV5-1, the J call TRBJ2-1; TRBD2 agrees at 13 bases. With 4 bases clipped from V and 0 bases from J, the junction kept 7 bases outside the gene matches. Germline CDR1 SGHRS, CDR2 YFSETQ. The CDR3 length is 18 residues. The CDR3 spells CASSPGTSGASSYNEQFF. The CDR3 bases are TGCGCCAGCAGCCCCGGGACTAGCGGGGCGAGCTCCTACAATGAGCAGTTCTTC.

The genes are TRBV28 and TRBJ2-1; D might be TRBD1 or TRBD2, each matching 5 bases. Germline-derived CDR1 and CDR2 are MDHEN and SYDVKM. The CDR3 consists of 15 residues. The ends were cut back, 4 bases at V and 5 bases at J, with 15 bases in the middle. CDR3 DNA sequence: TGTGCCAGCAGTTCAATAGCATGGGGGAACAATGAGCAGTTCTTC. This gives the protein CASSSIAWGNNEQFF.

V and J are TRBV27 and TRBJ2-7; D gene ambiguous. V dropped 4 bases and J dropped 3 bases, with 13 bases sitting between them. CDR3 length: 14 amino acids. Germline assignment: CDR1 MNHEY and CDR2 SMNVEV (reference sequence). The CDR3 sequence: CASSSAAWNYEQYF. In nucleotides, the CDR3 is TGTGCCAGCAGTTCCGCGGCCTGGAACTACGAGCAGTACTTC.

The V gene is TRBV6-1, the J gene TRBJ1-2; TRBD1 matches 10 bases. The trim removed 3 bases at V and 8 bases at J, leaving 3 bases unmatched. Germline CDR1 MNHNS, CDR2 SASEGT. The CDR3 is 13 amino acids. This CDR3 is CASSEGTGDGYTF. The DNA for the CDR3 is TGTGCCAGCAGTGAGGGGACAGGGGACGGCTACACCTTC.

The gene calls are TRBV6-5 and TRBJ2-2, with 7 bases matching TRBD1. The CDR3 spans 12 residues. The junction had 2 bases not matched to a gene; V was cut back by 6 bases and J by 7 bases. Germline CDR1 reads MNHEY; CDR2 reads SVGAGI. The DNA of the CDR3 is TGTGCCAGCAGCCCAGGGGGCGGGGAGCTGTTTTTT. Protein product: CASSPGGGELFF.

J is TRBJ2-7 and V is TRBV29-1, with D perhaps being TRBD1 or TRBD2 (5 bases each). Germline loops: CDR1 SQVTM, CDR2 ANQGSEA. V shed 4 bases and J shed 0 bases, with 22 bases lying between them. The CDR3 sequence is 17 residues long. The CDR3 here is CSVGPGPRGKSSYEQYF. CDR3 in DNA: TGCAGCGTTGGACCGGGACCTAGGGGAAAAAGCTCCTACGAGCAGTACTTC.

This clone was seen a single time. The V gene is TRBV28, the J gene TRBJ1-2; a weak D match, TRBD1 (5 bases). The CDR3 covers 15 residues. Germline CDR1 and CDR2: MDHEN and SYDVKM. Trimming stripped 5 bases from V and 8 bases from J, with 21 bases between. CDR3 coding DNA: TGTGCCAGCAGTATCGGGACCGGGATGCGGTGGGGCTACACCTTC. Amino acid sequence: CASSIGTGMRWGYTF.

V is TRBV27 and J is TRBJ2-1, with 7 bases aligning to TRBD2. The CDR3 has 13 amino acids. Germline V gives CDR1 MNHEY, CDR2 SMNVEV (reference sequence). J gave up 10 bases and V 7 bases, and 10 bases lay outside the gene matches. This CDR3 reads CASILNIGGEQFF. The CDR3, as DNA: TGTGCCAGCATCCTAAATATCGGGGGGGAGCAGTTCTTC.

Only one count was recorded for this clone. Here the CDR3 reads CASSGRDRYPHYEQYF. The CDR3 DNA sequence: TGTGCCAGCAGCGGCCGGGACAGGTACCCCCACTACGAGCAGTACTTC. The V and J genes are TRBV14 and TRBJ2-7; 8 nucleotides align to TRBD1. The CDR3 consists of 16 residues. Germline loops: CDR1 SGHDN, CDR2 FVKESK. V was pared by 5 bases and J by 3 bases, with 12 bases of the junction left unmatched. Full variable domain (remainder filled in from reference TRBV14 and TRBJ2-7): EAGVTQFPSHSVIEKGQTVTLRCDPISGHDNLYWYRRVMGKEIKFLLHFVKESKQDESGMPNNRFLAERTGGTYSTLKVQPAELEDSGVYFCASSGRDRYPHYEQYFGPGTRLTVT.

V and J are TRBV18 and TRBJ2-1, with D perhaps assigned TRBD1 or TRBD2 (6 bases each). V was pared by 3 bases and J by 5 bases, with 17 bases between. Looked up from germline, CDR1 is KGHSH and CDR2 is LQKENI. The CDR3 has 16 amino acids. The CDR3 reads CASSPMGGRSHNEQFF. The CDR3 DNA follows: TGTGCCAGCTCACCGATGGGGGGCCGGTCCCACAATGAGCAGTTCTTC.

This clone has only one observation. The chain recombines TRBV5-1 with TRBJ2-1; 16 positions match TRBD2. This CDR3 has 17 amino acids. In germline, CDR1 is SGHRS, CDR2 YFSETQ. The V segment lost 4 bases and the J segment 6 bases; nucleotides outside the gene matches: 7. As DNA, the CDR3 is TGCGCCAGCAGCGTGGGACTAGCGGGAGGGAGGGGCAATGAGCAGTTCTTC. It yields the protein CASSVGLAGGRGNEQFF.

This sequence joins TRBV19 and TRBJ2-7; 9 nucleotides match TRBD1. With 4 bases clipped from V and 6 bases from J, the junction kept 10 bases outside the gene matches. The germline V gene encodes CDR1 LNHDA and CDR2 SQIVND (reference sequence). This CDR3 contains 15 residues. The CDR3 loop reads CASSTLRDRVAEQYF. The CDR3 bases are TGTGCCAGTAGTACCCTACGGGACAGGGTGGCCGAGCAGTACTTC.

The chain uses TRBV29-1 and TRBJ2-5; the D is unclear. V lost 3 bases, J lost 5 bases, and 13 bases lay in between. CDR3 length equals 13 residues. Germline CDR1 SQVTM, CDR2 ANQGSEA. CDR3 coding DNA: TGCAGCGTTGAGATTCGGATATCGGAGACCCAGTACTTC. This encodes CSVEIRISETQYF.

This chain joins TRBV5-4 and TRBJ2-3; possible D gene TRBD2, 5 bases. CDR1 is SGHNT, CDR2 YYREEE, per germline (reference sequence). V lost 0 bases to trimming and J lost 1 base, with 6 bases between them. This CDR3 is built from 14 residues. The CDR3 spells CASSLGSGTDTQYF. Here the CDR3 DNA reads TGTGCCAGCAGCTTGGGTAGCGGCACAGATACGCAGTATTTT.

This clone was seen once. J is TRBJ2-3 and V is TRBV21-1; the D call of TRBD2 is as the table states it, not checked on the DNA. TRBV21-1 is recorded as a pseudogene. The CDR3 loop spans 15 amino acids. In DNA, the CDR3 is TGTGCCAGCAGCAAACTAGGCGTATGGACAGATACGCAGTATTTT. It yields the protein CASSKLGVWTDTQYF.

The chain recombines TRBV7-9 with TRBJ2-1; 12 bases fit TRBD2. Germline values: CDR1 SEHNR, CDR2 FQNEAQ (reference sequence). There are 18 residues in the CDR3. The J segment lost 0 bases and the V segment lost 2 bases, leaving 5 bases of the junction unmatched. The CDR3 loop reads CASSLTSGRRSSYNEQFF. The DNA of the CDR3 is TGTGCCAGCAGCTTAACTAGCGGGAGGCGCAGCTCCTACAATGAGCAGTTCTTC.

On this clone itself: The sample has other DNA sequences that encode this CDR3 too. This CDR3 reads CASSLGGLETQYF. In DNA form, the CDR3 reads TGTGCCAGCAGTTTGGGTGGGCTGGAGACCCAGTACTTC. The genes are TRBV28 and TRBJ2-5; D is ambiguous. V was trimmed by 3 bases and J by 5 bases, leaving 10 bases between them. CDR3 length: 13 amino acids. Germline V gene data show CDR1 as MDHEN and CDR2 as SYDVKM. Full variable domain (missing parts from reference TRBV28 and TRBJ2-5): DVKVTQSSRYLVKRTGEKVFLECVQDMDHENMFWYRQDPGLGLRLIYFSYDVKMKEKGDIPEGYSVSREKKERFSLILESASTNQTSMYLCASSLGGLETQYFGPGTRLLVL.

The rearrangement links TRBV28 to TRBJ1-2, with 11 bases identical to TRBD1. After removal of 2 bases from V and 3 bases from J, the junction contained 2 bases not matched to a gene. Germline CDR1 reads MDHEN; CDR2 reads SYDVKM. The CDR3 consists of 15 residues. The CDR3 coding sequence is TGTGCCAGCAGTTTAACGGGACAGGGGGACTATGGCTACACCTTC. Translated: CASSLTGQGDYGYTF.